Listed below are T cell receptor beta chains from one sample, sequenced in a study of blood T cell repertoires in COVID-19. Libraries were prepared by immunoSEQ multiplex PCR; TCRdb keeps only in-frame clonotypes and omits some of them. The sample contains around 330,000 clones, 85% of which appear only once. The sequenced material came from PBMCs or T cells enriched from blood (not recorded which). The receptor set was obtained from a woman aged 25-40 years who had been exposed to COVID-19. CDR3s include the opening cysteine and the closing phenylalanine or tryptophan. A D gene is named only where the DNA matches it firmly. Not all rows give a size; the values are once, few, many and, for expanded clones, a class.

>-|-|TRBJ1-1|TRBV7-2
CASSPGQYTEAFF
TGTGCCAGCAGCCCGGGACAATACACTGAAGCTTTCTTT
>-|TRBD1|TRBJ1-1|TRBV7-6
CASSLGRGRNTEAFF
TGTGCCAGCAGCTTAGGTAGGGGGCGGAACACTGAAGCTTTCTTT
>-|-|TRBJ1-6|TRBV27
CASSLWPPTGSNNSPLHF
TGTGCCAGCAGTTTATGGCCACCAACAGGTTCTAATAATTCACCCCTCCACTTT
>-|-|TRBJ1-2|TRBV28
CASSFIDYGYTF
TGTGCCAGCAGTTTTATCGACTATGGCTACACCTTC
>-|TRBD2|TRBJ2-3|TRBV7-8
CASSYPSGRADTQYF
TGTGCCAGCAGCTACCCTAGCGGGAGGGCAGATACGCAGTATTTT
>once|TRBD1|TRBJ2-7|TRBV28
CASSSGQNYEQYF
TGTGCCAGCAGTTCGGGACAGAACTACGAGCAGTACTTC
>-|TRBD2|TRBJ2-1|TRBV5-1
CASWNGGRAEEKIDEQFF
TGCGCCAGCTGGAATGGAGGGAGGGCCGAGGAAAAGATCGATGAGCAGTTCTTC
>-|TRBD2|TRBJ2-1|TRBV19
CATLGLAGGYEQFF
TGTGCCACCCTAGGACTAGCGGGAGGGTATGAGCAGTTCTTC
>-|-|TRBJ2-3|TRBV19
CASSTVFSDTQYF
TGTGCCAGTTCGACAGTTTTTTCAGATACGCAGTATTTT
>-|-|TRBJ1-6|TRBV18
CASSPGVDSPLHF
TGTGCCAGCTCACCAGGAGTCGATTCACCCCTCCACTTT
>-|-|TRBJ1-1|TRBV7-2
CASSLRLGRDEAFF
TGTGCCAGCAGCTTACGGTTGGGGAGGGATGAAGCTTTCTTT
>once|-|TRBJ2-1|TRBV30
CAWNFRTPNEQFF
TGTGCCTGGAATTTCAGGACTCCCAATGAGCAGTTCTTC
>-|TRBD1|TRBJ1-2|TRBV7-3
CASSPGQGNHGYTF
TGTGCCAGCAGCCCGGGACAGGGGAATCATGGCTACACCTTC
>-|-|TRBJ1-2|TRBV6-2/TRBV6-3
CASSYGQGNYGYTF
TGTGCCAGCAGTTACGGGCAGGGGAACTATGGCTACACCTTC
>once|TRBD1|TRBJ1-2|TRBV2
CASSRTGYGYTF
TGTGCCAGCAGTAGGACAGGATATGGCTACACCTTC
>many|TRBD2|TRBJ2-3|TRBV19
CASSERGGTDTQYF
TGTGCCAGTAGTGAGCGGGGGGGCACAGATACGCAGTATTTT
>many|TRBD1|TRBJ2-7|TRBV5-8
CASSRDSPYEQYF
TGTGCCAGCAGTAGGGACAGCCCCTACGAGCAGTACTTC
>-|TRBD2|TRBJ2-1|TRBV7-2
CASSRNRPGLAYNEQFF
TGTGCCAGCAGCAGAAATCGGCCGGGACTAGCGTACAATGAGCAGTTCTTC
>-|-|TRBJ1-3|TRBV7-2
CASSSTSSGNTIYF
TGTGCCAGCAGCTCGACAAGCTCTGGAAACACCATATATTTT
>-|-|TRBJ2-2|TRBV6-2/TRBV6-3
CASSFTVINTGELFF
TGTGCCAGCAGTTTCACTGTTATAAACACCGGGGAGCTGTTTTTT
>-|-|TRBJ2-3|TRBV28
CASTPGREGTDTQYF
TGTGCCAGCACCCCCGGCCGCGAGGGCACAGATACGCAGTATTTT
>-|-|TRBJ1-3|TRBV14
CASSHITGSVNTIYF
TGTGCCAGCAGCCACATTACAGGGTCGGTAAACACCATATATTTT
>-|-|TRBJ2-3|TRBV19
CASSIEEGAGTDTQYF
TGTGCCAGTAGTATAGAGGAGGGGGCAGGTACAGATACGCAGTATTTT
>-|TRBD1|TRBJ2-7|TRBV2
CASSEPGGNIYEQYF
TGTGCCAGCAGTGAACCAGGGGGAAATATTTACGAGCAGTACTTC
>once|-|TRBJ2-6|TRBV9
CASSARRSGANVLTF
TGTGCCAGCAGCGCCAGGAGGTCCGGGGCCAACGTCCTGACTTTC
>-|TRBD2|TRBJ2-3|TRBV18
CASSYSGAYTDTQYF
TGTGCCAGCTCTTACAGCGGGGCCTACACAGATACGCAGTATTTT
>-|-|TRBJ1-2|TRBV12-3/TRBV12-4
CASSRESNYGYTF
TGTGCCAGCAGTCGTGAGTCTAACTATGGCTACACCTTC
>-|-|TRBJ1-1|TRBV6-5
CASSLVERRNTEAFF
TGTGCCAGCAGTTTGGTAGAACGGAGGAACACTGAAGCTTTCTTT
>few|-|TRBJ2-7|TRBV7-9
CASSSSVGGYYEQYF
TGTGCCAGCAGCTCATCCGTAGGAGGGTACTACGAGCAGTACTTC
>-|-|TRBJ1-2|TRBV27
CASQRSGANDYGYTF
TGTGCCAGCCAGAGGTCAGGGGCAAACGACTATGGCTACACCTTC
>-|-|TRBJ1-3|TRBV9
CASSARGWRNGNTIYF
TGTGCCAGCAGCGCGAGAGGGTGGAGAAACGGAAACACCATATATTTT
>-|TRBD2|TRBJ2-1|TRBV7-3
CASSVGTSGYYNEQFF
TGTGCCAGCAGCGTAGGGACTAGCGGATACTACAATGAGCAGTTCTTC
>-|-|TRBJ1-1|TRBV6-5
CASSYGDTSLGTEAFF
TGTGCCAGCAGTTACGGGGACACAAGCCTGGGCACTGAAGCTTTCTTT
>-|-|TRBJ1-1|TRBV9
CASSVSSRQVDTEAFF
TGTGCCAGCAGCGTATCCTCCAGGCAGGTTGACACTGAAGCTTTCTTT
>once|TRBD2|TRBJ2-7|TRBV3-1/TRBV3-2
CASSPSAGLPGLGNEQYF
TGTGCCAGCAGCCCATCGGCAGGTCTCCCCGGACTAGGTAATGAGCAGTACTTC
>-|TRBD2|TRBJ2-7|TRBV10-3
CAIREGGRDYEQYF
TGTGCCATCAGGGAAGGCGGGAGGGACTACGAGCAGTACTTC
>many|TRBD2|TRBJ2-5|TRBV4-2
CASSPRLAGEETQYF
TGTGCCAGCAGCCCGAGACTAGCGGGGGAAGAGACCCAGTACTTC
>-|-|TRBJ1-5|TRBV5-5
CASSSGHSRNQPQHF
TGTGCCAGCAGCTCGGGACACTCAAGAAATCAGCCCCAGCATTTT
>-|TRBD2|TRBJ2-5|TRBV28
CASSRGQGLAVRQETQYF
TGTGCCAGCAGCCGAGGCCAAGGTCTAGCGGTACGACAAGAGACCCAGTACTTC
>-|TRBD1|TRBJ1-3|TRBV28
CASRMTGISGNTIYF
TGTGCCAGCAGGATGACAGGGATCTCTGGAAACACCATATATTTT
>-|-|TRBJ2-3|TRBV6-1
CASSDEGVRRTDTQYF
TGTGCCAGCAGTGATGAGGGCGTCCGTCGCACAGATACGCAGTATTTT
>once|TRBD2|TRBJ2-3|TRBV27
CASSLGLAGARTDTQYF
TGTGCCAGCAGTTTAGGGCTAGCGGGGGCACGCACAGATACGCAGTATTTT
>once|TRBD1|TRBJ1-3|TRBV5-1
CASSSQGAGNTIYF
TGCGCCAGCAGCTCCCAGGGGGCTGGAAACACCATATATTTT
>-|TRBD2|TRBJ2-2|TRBV9
CASSVLAGAANTGELFF
TGTGCCAGCAGCGTACTAGCGGGGGCCGCGAACACCGGGGAGCTGTTTTTT